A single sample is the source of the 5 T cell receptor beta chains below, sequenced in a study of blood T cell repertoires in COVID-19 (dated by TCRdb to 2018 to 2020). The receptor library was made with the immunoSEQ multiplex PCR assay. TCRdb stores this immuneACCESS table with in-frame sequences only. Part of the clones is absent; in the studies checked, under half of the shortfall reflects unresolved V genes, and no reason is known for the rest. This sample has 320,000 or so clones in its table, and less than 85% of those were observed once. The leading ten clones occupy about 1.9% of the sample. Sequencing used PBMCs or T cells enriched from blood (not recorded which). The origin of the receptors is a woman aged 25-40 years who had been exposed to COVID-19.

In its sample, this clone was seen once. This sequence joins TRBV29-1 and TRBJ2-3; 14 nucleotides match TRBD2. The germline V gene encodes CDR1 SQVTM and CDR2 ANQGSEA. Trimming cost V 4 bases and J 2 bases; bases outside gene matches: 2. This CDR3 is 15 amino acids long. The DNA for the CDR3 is TGCAGCGTTGTGACTAGCGGGGGGGCCACAGATACGCAGTATTTT. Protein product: CSVVTSGGATDTQYF.

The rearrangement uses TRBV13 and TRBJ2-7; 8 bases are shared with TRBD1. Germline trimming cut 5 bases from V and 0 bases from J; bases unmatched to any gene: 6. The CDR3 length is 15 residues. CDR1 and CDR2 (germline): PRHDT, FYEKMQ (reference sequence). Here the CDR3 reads CASSRDRWSSYEQYF. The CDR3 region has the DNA TGTGCCAGCAGCCGGGACAGGTGGAGCTCCTACGAGCAGTACTTC.

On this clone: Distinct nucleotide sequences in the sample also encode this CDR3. The CDR3 region has the DNA TGTGCCAGCAGTTTATCCAGGGGCTATGGCTACACCTTC. This codes for CASSLSRGYGYTF. The genes are TRBV28 and TRBJ1-2; D is possibly TRBD1 (6 bases). The CDR3 runs to 13 residues. Germline CDR1 MDHEN, CDR2 SYDVKM. The V end was cut by 1 base, the J end by 4 bases, with 7 bases between.

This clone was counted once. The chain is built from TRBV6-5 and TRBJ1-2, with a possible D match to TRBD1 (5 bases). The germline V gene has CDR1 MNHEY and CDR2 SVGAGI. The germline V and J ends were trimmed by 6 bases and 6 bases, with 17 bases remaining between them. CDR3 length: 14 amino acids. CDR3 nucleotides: TGTGCCAGCAGACGCCGCGGGGGTTCCGATGGCTACACCTTC. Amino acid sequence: CASRRRGGSDGYTF.

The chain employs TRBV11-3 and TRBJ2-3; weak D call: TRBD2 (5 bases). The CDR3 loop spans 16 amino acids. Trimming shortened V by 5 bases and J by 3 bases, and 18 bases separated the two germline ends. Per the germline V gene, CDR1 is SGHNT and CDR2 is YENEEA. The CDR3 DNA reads TGTGCCAGCAGCCCGCGGGCCCAAATAGGGACAGATACGCAGTATTTT. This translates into CASSPRAQIGTDTQYF.